This T cell receptor (beta chain) was sequenced during a study of T cell responses to AZD1222 COVID-19 vaccine. Study-level results: After two AZD1222 doses, spike-specific TCR breadth and depth rose versus day 0.

Comment on this clone: As yet, its antigen is unknown.

Clones were read by immunoSEQ multiplex PCR, and TCRdb kept only the in-frame ones, dropping some. The repertoire holds 90,000 to 95,000 clones, with approximately 90% as singletons. Germline CDR1 reads LGHNA; CDR2 reads YNFKEQ. The CDR3 is made up of 16 amino acids. The trim removed 2 bases at V and 3 bases at J, leaving 8 bases unmatched. This TCR came from an adult who received the AZD1222 COVID-19 vaccine. The rearrangement joins TRBV4-2 to TRBJ1-2; 8 nucleotides match TRBD1. Specimen: peripheral blood, collected 28 days after the second AZD1222 dose. CDR3 region: CASSQIIRGPDYGYTF. DNA of the CDR3: TGTGCCAGCAGCCAAATAATCAGGGGGCCTGACTATGGCTACACCTTC.